This T cell receptor (beta chain) was documented in a study of T cell repertoires in cytomegalovirus infection. Study in general: Carrying CMV and the relevant HLA type showed in public TCR beta signatures. General study results and limits: Pooled public TCR beta family frequency picked out CMV carriers with the relevant HLA. CMV-specific TCR beta clonotypes restricted by HLA-C were the ones dominating the ex vivo response.

Remarks on this clonotype: The target antigen is unknown.

TCRdb recomputed calls from the reads with MiXCR, one row per CDR3 protein. The sample carries some 97,000 distinct CDR3 sequences, 20% to 25% recorded once. CDR3 length: 16 amino acids. Germline CDR1 and CDR2: MNHEY and SVGEGT. Trimming took 2 bases from V and 2 from J, leaving 10 bases between them. The rearrangement joins TRBV6-2 or TRBV6-3 to TRBJ2-6; no firm D call. The receptor's source is a human donor in good health (CMV status not recorded). Some clones in this sample may be carry-over from other donors' samples. Specimen: CD8+ T cells from PBMCs. The CDR3: CASSYEEITGANVLTF. The CDR3 DNA reads as TGTGCCAGCAGTTACGAGGAAATCACTGGGGCCAACGTCCTGACTTTC.